This TCR beta chain is from a study of T cell clonality in common variable immunodeficiency. Study findings and constraints: In common variable immunodeficiency, TCR beta chains reportedly carried fewer deletions and N-nucleotide insertions.

Germline CDR1 and CDR2: SGHKS and YYEKEE (reference sequence). The CDR3 has 13 residues. The V end was cut by 2 bases, the J end by 3 bases, with 8 bases between. Sequencing used immunoSEQ multiplex PCR; TCRdb keeps in-frame clones, though not all of them. The sample shows about 35,000 clones, none of them appearing just once. This clone was recorded many times. Its antigen is not identified. The read falls 3 residues short of the CDR3 end, and the missing part is taken from the germline J gene. The rearrangement joins TRBV5-5 to TRBJ1-1; D gene uncertain. The TCR was taken from a human donor with common variable immunodeficiency. The sample taken for sequencing was peripheral blood mononuclear cells. Partial CDR3 DNA: TGTGCCAGCAGCTTTTCAGAGGACACTGAA. Its translation is CASSFSEDTE. The entire CDR3 protein is CASSFSEDTEAFF.